This section outlines one T cell receptor beta chain sequence together with its context. The antigen is unknown. The sample belongs to a study of cytomegalovirus exposure and HLA in healthy donors. Across the study: Researchers previously reported finding roughly 120 million unique TCR beta sequences from some 180 million T cells. Findings and caveats of the study: Altogether, 160 or so TCR beta chains were recorded as cytomegalovirus-associated. 87-base-pair reads could not separate some V segments, including TRBV6-2 and TRBV6-3. Across all donors, roughly uniform sequencing depth was an assumption of the presence/absence analyses.

PCR employed 60 Vbeta and 13 Jbeta primers. The table came from immunoSEQ multiplex PCR; TCRdb's copy has only in-frame clones and leaves some out. The sample consists of under 200,000 clones, approximately 72% of them appearing once. CDR1 is MNHEY and CDR2 is SVGAGI in the germline V gene. Trimming cost V 3 bases and J 0 bases, with 9 bases left between them. The CDR3 loop spans 16 amino acids. This TCR derives from a man between 45 and 60 years old in good health and CMV-seronegative. Input material: PBMCs. This chain connects TRBV6-5 to TRBJ1-6; D unclear. CDR3 region: CASSYQASSYNSPLHF. The CDR3 DNA follows: TGTGCCAGCAGTTATCAAGCGAGCTCCTATAATTCACCCCTCCACTTT.